One and the same sample provided the 26 T cell receptor beta chains below, sequenced in a study of T-cell reconstitution after alpha-beta-depleted transplantation in children. Library preparation (for TCRbeta) was performed with unique molecular identifiers. TCRdb called the PCR reads again in MiXCR, with one record for every CDR3 protein. This table holds 490,000 or so distinct CDR3 sequences, under 12% found once. The sequenced sample was PBMCs, obtained before TCRalphabeta/CD19-depleted stem cell transplant. Source of these receptors: a child aged 2 to 10 with inherited bone marrow failure, due to receive a stem cell transplant.

This rearrangement joins TRBV5-1 to TRBJ2-3; D not resolved. The CDR3 covers 16 residues. Germline values: CDR1 SGHRS, CDR2 YFSETQ. V was trimmed by 0 bases and J by 2 bases, leaving 13 bases between them. The CDR3 DNA reads TGCGCCAGCAGCTTGGGTCTCTCCAACCCCACAGATACGCAGTATTTT. This sequence encodes CASSLGLSNPTDTQYF.

The table lists this clonotype with many counts. The V and J genes are TRBV20-1 and TRBJ2-5; D is unresolved. The CDR3 extends over 11 amino acids. The ends were cut back, 6 bases at V and 5 bases at J, with 10 bases in the middle. CDR1 and CDR2 (germline): DFQATT, SNEGSKA (reference sequence). CDR3 protein: CSAQRWETQYF. In nucleotides, the CDR3 is TGCAGTGCCCAGAGATGGGAGACCCAGTACTTC.

Concerning this clonotype itself: This may come from a read error, since a much larger clone is one base off. CDR3 nucleotide sequence: TGCAGCGTCGGTCAGGGGCCGCCTGAAGCTTTCTTT. Translation gives CSVGQGPPEAFF. J is TRBJ1-1 and V is TRBV29-1; TRBD1 is a possible D gene (6 bases). The germline V and J ends were trimmed by 6 bases and 6 bases, with 14 bases remaining between them. The CDR3 totals 12 residues. CDR1 and CDR2 from the germline V gene are SQVTM and ANQGSEA.

This clonotype was seen repeatedly, ten times or more. The chain has TRBV20-1 and TRBJ2-7, with D perhaps TRBD1 (8 bases). The CDR3 has 13 residues. V was clipped by 7 bases and J by 4 bases, with 17 bases between them. The germline gives CDR1 DFQATT, CDR2 SNEGSKA (reference sequence). The DNA of the CDR3 is TGCAGTGGTTCAGGACAGGGAGGGTACGAGCAGTACTTC. Translating gives CSGSGQGGYEQYF.

This clonotype came up many times. This chain uses TRBV20-1 with TRBJ2-5; perhaps TRBD2 as D (6 bases). From germline, CDR1 is DFQATT and CDR2 SNEGSKA (reference sequence). The length of the CDR3 is 15 residues. CDR3 sequence: CRVRSPGGKRETQYF. CDR3 in DNA: TGCAGAGTTCGATCACCTGGCGGGAAACGCGAGACCCAGTACTTC.

This clonotype occurred many times. The rearrangement links TRBV7-2 to TRBJ2-1, with TRBD2 identical over 10 bases. The ends lost 5 bases at V and 9 bases at J; junction bases unmatched: 13. Germline V lookup: CDR1 SGHTA, CDR2 FQGNSA. The length of the CDR3 is 16 residues. In nucleotides, the CDR3 is TGTGCCAGCAGCCGCGCGAGCGGGAGGGCCGAGGTTGAGCAGTTCTTC. Protein: CASSRASGRAEVEQFF.

V usage is TRBV5-1 and J usage is TRBJ1-5, with TRBD1 as a possible D gene (5 bases). The V gene lost 0 bases and the J gene lost 4 bases, with 14 bases spanning the gap. The CDR3 consists of 16 residues. CDR1 SGHRS and CDR2 YFSETQ come from the germline V gene. This CDR3 reads CASSLGSSSGNQPQHF. In nucleotides, the CDR3 is TGCGCCAGCAGCTTGGGGTCTTCTTCAGGGAATCAGCCCCAGCATTTT.

This clonotype was observed at least ten times. The chain links TRBV7-9 to TRBJ2-1; D remains ambiguous. The V gene lost 1 base and the J gene lost 7 bases, with 5 bases spanning the gap. The CDR3 is made up of 12 amino acids. Germline values: CDR1 SEHNR, CDR2 FQNEAQ (reference sequence). CDR3 amino acids: CASSLGVNEQFF. Here the CDR3 DNA reads TGTGCCAGCAGCTTAGGAGTAAATGAGCAGTTCTTC.

This clonotype occurred many times. V is TRBV20-1 and J is TRBJ2-3; 8 bases fit TRBD1. The V and J ends lost 5 bases and 5 bases, in that order; junction bases with no gene match: 9. Germline V lookup: CDR1 DFQATT, CDR2 SNEGSKA (reference sequence). This CDR3 is 14 amino acids long. The CDR3, as DNA: TGCAGTGCTGGGGGGCAGGGGGCAGGAGATACGCAGTATTTT. Translation gives CSAGGQGAGDTQYF.

This clonotype was seen ten or more times. The rearrangement joins TRBV28 to TRBJ1-1, with 7 bases lining up with TRBD1. This CDR3 is built from 16 residues. Per the germline V gene, CDR1 is MDHEN and CDR2 is SYDVKM. The junction had 12 bases not matched to a gene; V was cut back by 6 bases and J by 2 bases. The CDR3 is CASRLDRVQLNTEAFF. CDR3 DNA sequence: TGTGCCAGCAGACTCGACAGGGTACAGTTAAACACTGAAGCTTTCTTT.

This clonotype was counted ten times or more. The chain has TRBV27 and TRBJ2-1; 8 bases agree with TRBD2. Germline CDR1 reads MNHEY; CDR2 reads SMNVEV (reference sequence). This CDR3 comprises 14 residues. V gave up 6 bases and J gave up 10 bases; unmatched junction bases: 11. The CDR3 sequence is CASRPTGTRSEQFF. In nucleotides, the CDR3 is TGTGCCAGCAGGCCGACCGGGACTAGATCAGAGCAGTTCTTC.

Note on this clonotype: In this CDR3 the conserved last residue, phenylalanine or tryptophan, is missing, so a read error is likely. The DNA is left out, because the CDR3 cannot be placed on it with certainty; the CDR3 is given as TCRdb lists it. V and J are TRBV12-3 or TRBV12-4 and TRBJ1-1. The CDR3 is 11 residues long, ends included. This CDR3 reads CASSLFATAEV.

The chain recombines TRBV12-3 or TRBV12-4 with TRBJ2-1; 11 bases are a match to TRBD2. The V segment lost 6 bases and the J segment 6 bases; nucleotides outside the gene matches: 7. The CDR3 is made up of 15 amino acids. The CDR3: CASSPTSGSINEQFF. The CDR3 DNA follows: TGTGCCAGCAGCCCCACTAGCGGGAGTATCAATGAGCAGTTCTTC.

In this sample, this clonotype turned up a few times. The chain couples TRBV12-3 or TRBV12-4 to TRBJ2-2, with D unclear. Trimming took 8 bases from V and 6 from J, leaving 10 bases between them. The CDR3 is 12 residues long. The CDR3 coding sequence is TGTGCCAGCTACTTTGGGGCCGGGGAGCTGTTTTTT. Translating it yields CASYFGAGELFF.

The chain couples TRBV3-1 to TRBJ1-3, with D unclear. The ends were cut back, 0 bases at V and 2 bases at J, with 8 bases in the middle. CDR3 length: 15 amino acids. Germline CDR1 reads LGHDT; CDR2 reads YNNKEL (reference sequence). CDR3 region: CASSQEPGTGNTIYF. The CDR3 DNA is TGTGCCAGCAGCCAAGAACCGGGGACTGGAAACACCATATATTTT.

This clonotype occurred many times. The V gene is TRBV20-1, the J gene TRBJ2-2; D may match TRBD1 or TRBD2 (5 bases each). Trimming left V 5 bases short and J 0 bases short, with 7 bases between. The CDR3 is made up of 13 amino acids. Germline CDR1 and CDR2: DFQATT and SNEGSKA (reference sequence). The CDR3 nucleotides read TGCAGTGCTGGGACGGCGAACACCGGGGAGCTGTTTTTT. This translates into CSAGTANTGELFF.

At least ten counts were recorded for this clonotype. This sequence joins TRBV4-3 and TRBJ2-1, with 7 bases aligning to TRBD2. The CDR3 is 18 amino acids. With V trimmed by 1 base and J by 5 bases, 14 bases remained unmatched. Germline V gene data show CDR1 as LGHNA and CDR2 as YSLEER. The CDR3 here is CASSQASEGGRWNNEQFF. The DNA for the CDR3 is TGCGCCAGCAGCCAAGCTTCCGAAGGCGGGAGATGGAACAATGAGCAGTTCTTC.

This clonotype appeared once. V and J are TRBV9 and TRBJ2-1; weak D call: TRBD2 (5 bases). V was pared by 3 bases and J by 3 bases, with 16 bases between. CDR1 and CDR2 (germline): SGDLS, YYNGEE. The CDR3 is 16 amino acids. CDR3 loop: CASSGVGLEDYNEQFF. In DNA form, the CDR3 reads TGTGCCAGCAGCGGGGTCGGACTGGAAGACTACAATGAGCAGTTCTTC.

This clonotype appeared many times. This chain joins TRBV3-1 and TRBJ1-1; D perhaps matches TRBD1 (5 bases). The CDR3 consists of 15 residues. V gave up 0 bases and J gave up 0 bases, with 8 bases separating them. Looked up from germline, CDR1 is LGHDT and CDR2 is YNNKEL (reference sequence). Here the CDR3 reads CASSQEGRMNTEAFF. The CDR3 nucleotides read TGTGCCAGCAGCCAAGAGGGACGGATGAACACTGAAGCTTTCTTT.

This clonotype has a handful of counts. The rearrangement joins TRBV20-1 to TRBJ2-1, with 12 bases fitting TRBD2. Losses at the gene ends were 6 bases for V and 6 bases for J; bases not matched to a gene: 3. The CDR3 length is 13 residues. Germline CDR1 is DFQATT and CDR2 is SNEGSKA (reference sequence). The CDR3 DNA reads as TGCAGTGCGACTAGCGGGGGAATCAATGAGCAGTTCTTC. It is translated as CSATSGGINEQFF.

This clonotype came up many times. The chain employs TRBV2 and TRBJ2-2, with a possible D match to TRBD2 (5 bases). The CDR3 runs to 12 residues. Per germline, CDR1 SNHLY and CDR2 FYNNEI. Trimming took 8 bases from V and 3 from J, leaving 7 bases between them. The CDR3 protein is CASSGYTGELFF. The CDR3 DNA reads TGTGCCAGCTCGGGATACACCGGGGAGCTGTTTTTT.

In its sample, this clonotype was seen many times. This chain uses TRBV3-1 with TRBJ2-7; D remains ambiguous. The CDR3 covers 13 residues. V lost 1 base and J lost 3, with 7 bases in between. Germline CDR1 reads LGHDT; CDR2 reads YNNKEL (reference sequence). The CDR3 loop is CASSQVNLYEQYF. DNA for the CDR3: TGTGCCAGCAGCCAAGTGAATCTCTACGAGCAGTACTTC.

At least ten counts were recorded for this clonotype. V gene TRBV20-1 combines with J gene TRBJ2-1, with D possibly matching TRBD2 (5 bases). V shed 6 bases and J shed 2 bases, with 17 bases lying between them. The length of the CDR3 is 15 residues. Germline V gene data show CDR1 as DFQATT and CDR2 as SNEGSKA (reference sequence). The CDR3, as DNA: TGCAGTGCCAAATGGACTTCCATCCCCTACAATGAGCAGTTCTTC. Residues: CSAKWTSIPYNEQFF.

At least ten counts were recorded for this clonotype. CDR3 protein: CASSLMGGSTEAFF. Here the CDR3 DNA reads TGTGCCAGCTCCCTTATGGGGGGGAGCACTGAAGCTTTCTTT. The chain recombines TRBV6-1 with TRBJ1-1; D is possibly TRBD1 (5 bases). The V end was cut by 8 bases, the J end by 4 bases, with 17 bases between. Germline V gene data show CDR1 as MNHNS and CDR2 as SASEGT. The CDR3 is 14 residues long.

The table lists this clonotype with many counts. The V call is TRBV10-3, the J call TRBJ2-7; D gene unclear. This CDR3 spans 13 amino acids. V was pared by 8 bases and J by 0 bases, with 11 bases between. Germline V CDR1 and CDR2: ENHRY, SYGVKD. The CDR3 loop reads CAIRPDLSYEQYF. CDR3 nucleotides: TGTGCCATCCGTCCAGACCTCTCCTACGAGCAGTACTTC.

V usage is TRBV28 and J usage is TRBJ2-7; 10 bases are a match to TRBD2. Per the germline V gene, CDR1 is MDHEN and CDR2 is SYDVKM. This CDR3 has 16 amino acids. Germline trimming cut 3 bases from V and 0 bases from J; bases unmatched to any gene: 5. The CDR3 reads CASSFHKREGSYEQYF. The CDR3 DNA sequence: TGTGCCAGCAGTTTCCATAAGCGGGAGGGCTCCTACGAGCAGTACTTC.